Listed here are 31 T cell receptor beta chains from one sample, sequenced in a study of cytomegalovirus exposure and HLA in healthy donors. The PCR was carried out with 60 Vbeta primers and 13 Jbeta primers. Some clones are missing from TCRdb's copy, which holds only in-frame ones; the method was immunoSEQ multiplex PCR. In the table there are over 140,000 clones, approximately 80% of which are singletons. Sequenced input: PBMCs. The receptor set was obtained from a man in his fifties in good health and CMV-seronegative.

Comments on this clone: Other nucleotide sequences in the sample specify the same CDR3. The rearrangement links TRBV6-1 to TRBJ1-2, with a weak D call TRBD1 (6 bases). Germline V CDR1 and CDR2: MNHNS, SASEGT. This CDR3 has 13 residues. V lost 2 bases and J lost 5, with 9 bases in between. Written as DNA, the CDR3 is TGTGCCAGCAGTGAAAGGGGGGGGTATGGCTACACCTTC. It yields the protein CASSERGGYGYTF.

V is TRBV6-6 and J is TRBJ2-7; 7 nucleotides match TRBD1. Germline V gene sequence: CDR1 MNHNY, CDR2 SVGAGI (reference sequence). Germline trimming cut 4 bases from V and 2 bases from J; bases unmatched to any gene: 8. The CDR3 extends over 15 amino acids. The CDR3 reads CASSSPPDRAYEQYF. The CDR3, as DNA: TGTGCCAGCAGTTCCCCACCTGACAGGGCCTACGAGCAGTACTTC.

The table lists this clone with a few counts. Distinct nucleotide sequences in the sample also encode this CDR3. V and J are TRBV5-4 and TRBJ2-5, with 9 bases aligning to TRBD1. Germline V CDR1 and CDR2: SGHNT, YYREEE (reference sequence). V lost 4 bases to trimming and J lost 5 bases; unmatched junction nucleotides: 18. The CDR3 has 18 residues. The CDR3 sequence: CASSLGSSTGGGYETQYF. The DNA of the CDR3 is TGTGCCAGCAGCCTGGGGAGTTCGACAGGGGGAGGCTACGAGACCCAGTACTTC.

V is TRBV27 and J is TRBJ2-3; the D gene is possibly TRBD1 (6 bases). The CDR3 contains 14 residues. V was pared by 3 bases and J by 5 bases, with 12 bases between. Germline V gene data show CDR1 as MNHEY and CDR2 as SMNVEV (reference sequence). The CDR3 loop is CASSFGTQRDTQYF. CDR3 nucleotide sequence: TGTGCCAGCAGTTTTGGGACACAAAGAGATACGCAGTATTTT.

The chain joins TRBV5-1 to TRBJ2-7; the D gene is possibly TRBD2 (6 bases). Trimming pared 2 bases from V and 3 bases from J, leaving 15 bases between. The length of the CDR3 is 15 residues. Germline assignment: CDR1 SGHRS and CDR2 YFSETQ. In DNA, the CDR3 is TGCGCCAGCAGCTTAGGACTACGAGGGCTCTACGAGCAGTACTTC. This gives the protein CASSLGLRGLYEQYF.

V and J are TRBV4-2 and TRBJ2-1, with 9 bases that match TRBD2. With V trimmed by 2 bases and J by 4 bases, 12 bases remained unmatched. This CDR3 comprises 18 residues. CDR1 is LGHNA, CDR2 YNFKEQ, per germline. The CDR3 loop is CASSQYTGTSYNYNEQFF. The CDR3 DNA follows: TGTGCCAGCAGCCAATACACCGGGACTAGCTATAATTACAATGAGCAGTTCTTC.

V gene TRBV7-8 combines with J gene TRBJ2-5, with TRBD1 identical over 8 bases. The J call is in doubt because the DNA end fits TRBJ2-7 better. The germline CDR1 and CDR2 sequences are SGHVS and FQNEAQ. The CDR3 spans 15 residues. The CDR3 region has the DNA TGTGCCAGCAGCTTAAGCCAGGGGGCGTCCTACGAGCAGTACTTC. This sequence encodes CASSLSQGASYEQYF.

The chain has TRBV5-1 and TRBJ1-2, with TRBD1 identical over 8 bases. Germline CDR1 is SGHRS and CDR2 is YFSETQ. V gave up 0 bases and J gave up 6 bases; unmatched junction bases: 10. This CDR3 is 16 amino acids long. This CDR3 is CASSLGGLQGGHGYTF. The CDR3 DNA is TGCGCCAGCAGCTTGGGAGGCCTACAGGGGGGGCATGGCTACACCTTC.

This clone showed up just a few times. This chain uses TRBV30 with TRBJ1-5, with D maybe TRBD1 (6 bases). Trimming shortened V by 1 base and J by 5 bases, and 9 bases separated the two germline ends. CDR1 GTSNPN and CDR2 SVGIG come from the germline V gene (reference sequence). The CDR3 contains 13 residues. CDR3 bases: TGTGCCTGGAGTGCAGGGGAAGATCAGCCCCAGCATTTT. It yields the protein CAWSAGEDQPQHF.

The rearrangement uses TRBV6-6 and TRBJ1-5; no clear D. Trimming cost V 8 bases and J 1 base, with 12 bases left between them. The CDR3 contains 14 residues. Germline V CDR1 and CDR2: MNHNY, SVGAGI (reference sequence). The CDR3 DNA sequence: TGTGCCAGCGGCGGGGTCCAGAGCAATCAGCCCCAGCATTTT. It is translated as CASGGVQSNQPQHF.

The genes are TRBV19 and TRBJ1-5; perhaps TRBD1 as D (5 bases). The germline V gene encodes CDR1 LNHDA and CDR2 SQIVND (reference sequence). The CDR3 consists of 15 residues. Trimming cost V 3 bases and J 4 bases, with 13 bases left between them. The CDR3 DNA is TGTGCCAGTAGTATGATAGGGGTCAGAAATCAGCCCCAGCATTTT. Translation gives CASSMIGVRNQPQHF.

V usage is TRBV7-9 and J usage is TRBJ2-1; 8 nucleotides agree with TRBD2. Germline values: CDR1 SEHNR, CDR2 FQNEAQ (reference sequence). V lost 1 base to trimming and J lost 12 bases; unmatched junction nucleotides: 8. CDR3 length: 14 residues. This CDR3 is CASSLDGRAFRQFF. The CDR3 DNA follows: TGTGCCAGCAGCTTAGACGGGAGGGCCTTTAGGCAGTTCTTC.

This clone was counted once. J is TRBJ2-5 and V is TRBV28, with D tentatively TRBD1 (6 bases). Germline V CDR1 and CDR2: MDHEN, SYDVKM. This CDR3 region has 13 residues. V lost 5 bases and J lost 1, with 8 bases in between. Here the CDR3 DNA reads TGTGCCAGCAGTGGGACAATCCAAGAGACCCAGTACTTC. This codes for CASSGTIQETQYF.

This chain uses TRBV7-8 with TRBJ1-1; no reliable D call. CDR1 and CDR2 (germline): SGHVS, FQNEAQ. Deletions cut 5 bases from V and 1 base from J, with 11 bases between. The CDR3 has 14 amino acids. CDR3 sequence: CASSTGEANTEAFF. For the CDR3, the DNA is TGTGCCAGCAGCACCGGTGAAGCGAACACTGAAGCTTTCTTT.

The CDR3 protein is CASSPGGGETQYF. The DNA for the CDR3 is TGTGCCAGCAGCCCTGGGGGGGGAGAGACCCAGTACTTC. The genes are TRBV5-4 and TRBJ2-5, with 7 bases lining up with TRBD2. V lost 4 bases, J lost 4 bases, and 4 bases stayed unmatched. The germline CDR1 and CDR2 sequences are SGHNT and YYREEE (reference sequence). The CDR3 contains 13 residues. Complete variable domain (other parts from reference TRBV5-4 and TRBJ2-5): ETGVTQSPTHLIKTRGQQVTLRCSSQSGHNTVSWYQQALGQGPQFIFQYYREEENGRGNFPPRFSGLQFPNYSSELNVNALELDDSALYLCASSPGGGETQYFGPGTRLLVL.

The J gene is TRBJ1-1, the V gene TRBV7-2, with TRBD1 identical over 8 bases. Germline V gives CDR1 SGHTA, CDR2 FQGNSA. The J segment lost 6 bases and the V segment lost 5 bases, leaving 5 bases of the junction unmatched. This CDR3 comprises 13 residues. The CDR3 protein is CASSIDRGSEAFF. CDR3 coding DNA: TGTGCCAGCAGCATCGACAGGGGATCTGAAGCTTTCTTT. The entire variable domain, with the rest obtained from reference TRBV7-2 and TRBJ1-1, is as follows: GAGVSQSPSNKVTEKGKDVELRCDPISGHTALYWYRQSLGQGLEFLIYFQGNSAPDKSGLPSDRFSAERTGGSVSTLTIQRTQQEDSAVYLCASSIDRGSEAFFGQGTRLTVV.

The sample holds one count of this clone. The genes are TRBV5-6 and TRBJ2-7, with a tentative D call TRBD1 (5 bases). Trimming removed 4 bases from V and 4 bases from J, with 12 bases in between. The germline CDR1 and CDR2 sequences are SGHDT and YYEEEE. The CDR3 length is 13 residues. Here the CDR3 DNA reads TGTGCCAGCAGCCTGCGAAGGGGTTACGAGCAGTACTTC. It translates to CASSLRRGYEQYF.

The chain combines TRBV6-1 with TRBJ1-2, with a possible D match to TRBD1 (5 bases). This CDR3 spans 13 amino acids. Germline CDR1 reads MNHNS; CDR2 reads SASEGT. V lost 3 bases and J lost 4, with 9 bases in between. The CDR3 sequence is CASSEAGRYGYTF. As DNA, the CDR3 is TGTGCCAGCAGTGAGGCAGGGCGCTATGGCTACACCTTC.

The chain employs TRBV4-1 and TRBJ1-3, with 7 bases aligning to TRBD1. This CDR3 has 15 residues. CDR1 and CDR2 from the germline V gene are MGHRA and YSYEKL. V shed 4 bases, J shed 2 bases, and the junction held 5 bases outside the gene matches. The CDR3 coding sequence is TGCGCCAGCAGCCGAGAAGGGGGCCCTGGAAACACCATATATTTT. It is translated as CASSREGGPGNTIYF.

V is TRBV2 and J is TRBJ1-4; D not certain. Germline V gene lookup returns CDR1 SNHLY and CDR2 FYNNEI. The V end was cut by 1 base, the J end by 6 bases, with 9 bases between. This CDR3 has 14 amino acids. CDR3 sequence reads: CASSEESVHEKLFF. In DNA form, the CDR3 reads TGTGCCAGCAGTGAAGAGTCAGTCCATGAAAAACTGTTTTTT.

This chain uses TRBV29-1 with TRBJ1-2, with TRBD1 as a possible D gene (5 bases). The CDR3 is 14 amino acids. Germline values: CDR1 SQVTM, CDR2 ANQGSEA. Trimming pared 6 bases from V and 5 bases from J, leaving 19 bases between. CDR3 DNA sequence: TGCAGCGTCCTCCTCACGGGGGAAGGTTATGGCTACACCTTC. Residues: CSVLLTGEGYGYTF.

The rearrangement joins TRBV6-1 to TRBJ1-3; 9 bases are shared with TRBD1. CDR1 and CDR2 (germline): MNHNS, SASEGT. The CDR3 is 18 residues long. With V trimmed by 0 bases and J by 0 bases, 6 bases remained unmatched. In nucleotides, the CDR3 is TGTGCCAGCAGTGAAGCTCCCGGGACAGGGACCTCTGGAAACACCATATATTTT. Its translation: CASSEAPGTGTSGNTIYF.

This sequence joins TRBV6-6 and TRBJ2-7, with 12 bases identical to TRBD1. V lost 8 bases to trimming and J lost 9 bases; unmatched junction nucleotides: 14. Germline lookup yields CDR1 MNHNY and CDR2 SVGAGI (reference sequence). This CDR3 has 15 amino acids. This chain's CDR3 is CASCPGTGGPWMQYF. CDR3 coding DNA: TGTGCCAGCTGCCCCGGGACAGGGGGCCCCTGGATGCAGTACTTC.

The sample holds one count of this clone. CDR3: CASSAYRLGMNTEAFF. The CDR3 DNA follows: TGTGCCAGCAGCGCCTACAGGTTAGGTATGAACACTGAAGCTTTCTTT. The chain has TRBV7-2 and TRBJ1-1; D perhaps matches TRBD1 (5 bases). V shed 5 bases and J shed 0 bases, with 16 bases lying between them. From germline, CDR1 is SGHTA and CDR2 FQGNSA. The CDR3 has 16 amino acids.

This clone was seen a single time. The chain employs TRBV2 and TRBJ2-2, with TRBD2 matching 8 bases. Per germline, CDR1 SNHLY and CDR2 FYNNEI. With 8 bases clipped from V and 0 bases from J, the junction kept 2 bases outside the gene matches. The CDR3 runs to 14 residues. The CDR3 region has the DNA TGTGCCAGCCGGGGGGGACCGAACACCGGGGAGCTGTTTTTT. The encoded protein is CASRGGPNTGELFF.

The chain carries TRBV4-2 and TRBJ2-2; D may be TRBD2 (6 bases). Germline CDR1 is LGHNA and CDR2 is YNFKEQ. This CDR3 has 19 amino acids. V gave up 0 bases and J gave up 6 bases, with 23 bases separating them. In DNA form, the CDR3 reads TGTGCCAGCAGCCAAGAAGCGGGTCGGACCAGGTTTAGAGCCGGGGAGCTGTTTTTT. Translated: CASSQEAGRTRFRAGELFF.

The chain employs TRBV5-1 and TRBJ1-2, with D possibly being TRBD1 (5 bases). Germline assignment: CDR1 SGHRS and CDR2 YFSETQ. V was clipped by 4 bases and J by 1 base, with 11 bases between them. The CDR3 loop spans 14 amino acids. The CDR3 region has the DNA TGCGCCAGCAGCCCGGACATTCTTAACTATGGCTACACCTTC. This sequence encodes CASSPDILNYGYTF.

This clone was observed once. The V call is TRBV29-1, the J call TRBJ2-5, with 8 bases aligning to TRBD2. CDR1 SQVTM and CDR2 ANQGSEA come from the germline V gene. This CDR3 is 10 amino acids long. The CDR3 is CAGGGETQYF. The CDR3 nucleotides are TGCGCGGGGGGCGGGGAGACCCAGTACTTC. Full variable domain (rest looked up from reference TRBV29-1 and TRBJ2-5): SAVISQKPSRDICQRGTSLTIQCQVDSQVTMMFWYRQQPGQSLTLIATANQGSEATYESGFVIDKFPISRPNLTFSTLTVSNMSPEDSSIYLCAGGGETQYFGPGTRLLVL.

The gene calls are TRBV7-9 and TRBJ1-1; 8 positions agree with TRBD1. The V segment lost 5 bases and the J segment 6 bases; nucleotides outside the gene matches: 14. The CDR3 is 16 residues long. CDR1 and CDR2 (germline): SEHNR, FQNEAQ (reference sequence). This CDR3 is CASSQRTGSGVAEAFF. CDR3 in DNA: TGTGCCAGCAGCCAGCGGACAGGGTCGGGAGTCGCTGAAGCTTTCTTT.

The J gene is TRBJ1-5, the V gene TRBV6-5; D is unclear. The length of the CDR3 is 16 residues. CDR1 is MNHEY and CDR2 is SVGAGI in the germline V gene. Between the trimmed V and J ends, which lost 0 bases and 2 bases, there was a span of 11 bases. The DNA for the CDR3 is TGTGCCAGCAGTTACTCGAAGCTGCGGGGCAATCAGCCCCAGCATTTT. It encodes CASSYSKLRGNQPQHF.

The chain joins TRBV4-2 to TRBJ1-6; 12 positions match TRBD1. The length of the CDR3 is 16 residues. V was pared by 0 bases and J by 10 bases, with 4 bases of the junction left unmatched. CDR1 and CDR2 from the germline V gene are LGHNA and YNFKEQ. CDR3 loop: CASSQDGDRGRSPLHF. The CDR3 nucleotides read TGTGCCAGCAGCCAAGACGGGGACAGGGGGCGGTCACCCCTCCACTTT.